There are a few counts of the clone carrying this T cell receptor beta chain. The antigen is not known. TCRdb redid the calling of the reads with MiXCR, one entry per CDR3 protein. The sample lists roughly 990,000 distinct CDR3 sequences; less than 40% were seen once. This sample is part of a study of T cell repertoires in cytomegalovirus infection. Overall study: Epitope selection comprised recently identified HLA-C-restricted CMV epitopes and well-studied HLA-B-restricted CMV epitopes. From public TCR beta signatures came an indication of both CMV infection and matching HLA type.

Notes on the study in general: Across the ex vivo response, the dominant clonotypes were HLA-C-restricted CMV-specific TCR beta clonotypes. The study identified carriers of CMV plus the relevant HLA from cumulative public TCR beta family frequency.

The receptor was derived from a human donor in good health (CMV status not recorded). Some clones in this sample may be carry-over from other donors' samples. Sequencing was performed on cultured CD8+ T cells from PBMCs, taken from culture after CMV antigen stimulation.

CDR3 in DNA: TGTGCCAGCAGCCGGACAGGGGAATCTACTAATGAAAAACTGTTTTTT. This codes for CASSRTGESTNEKLFF. V gene TRBV14 combines with J gene TRBJ1-4, with 9 bases that match TRBD1. Germline values: CDR1 SGHDN, CDR2 FVKESK. The CDR3 length is 16 residues. V shed 4 bases and J 2 bases; nucleotides not matched to a gene: 5.